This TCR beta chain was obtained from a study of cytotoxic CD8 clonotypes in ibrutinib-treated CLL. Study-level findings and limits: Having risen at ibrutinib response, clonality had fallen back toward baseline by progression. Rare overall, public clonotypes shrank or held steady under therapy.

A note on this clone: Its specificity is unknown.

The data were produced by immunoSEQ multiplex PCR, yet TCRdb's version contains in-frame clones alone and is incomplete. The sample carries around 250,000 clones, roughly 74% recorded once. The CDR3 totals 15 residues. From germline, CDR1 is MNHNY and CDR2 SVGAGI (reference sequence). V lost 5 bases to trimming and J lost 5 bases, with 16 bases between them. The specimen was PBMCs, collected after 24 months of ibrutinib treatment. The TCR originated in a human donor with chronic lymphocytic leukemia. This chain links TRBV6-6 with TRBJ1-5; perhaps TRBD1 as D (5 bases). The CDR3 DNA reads TGTGCCAGCAGTCAACAAGGGACCGCCGATCAGCCCCAGCATTTT. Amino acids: CASSQQGTADQPQHF.